Listed below are T cell receptor beta chains from one sample, sequenced in a study of blood T cell repertoires in COVID-19. Some clones are missing from TCRdb's copy, which holds only in-frame ones; the method was immunoSEQ multiplex PCR. This repertoire shows more than 250,000 clones, 65% to 90% found once; its top ten account for 5.1%. Material: peripheral blood. All receptors derive from a man aged 45-60 years with active or convalescent COVID-19. CDR3s include the opening cysteine and the closing phenylalanine or tryptophan. The D gene is left open where the match is weak. Clone size is given for some rows only: seen once, a few or many times, or a class if the clone is expanded.

TRBV9	TRBD1	once	TRBJ1-5	CASSSGQGYQPQHF	TGTGCCAGCAGCTCCGGACAGGGTTATCAGCCCCAGCATTTT
TRBV28	.	.	TRBJ1-1	CASRLKNTEAFF	TGTGCCAGCAGACTGAAGAACACTGAAGCTTTCTTT
TRBV5-4	TRBD1	.	TRBJ1-3	CASSPDRGNTIYF	TGTGCCAGCAGCCCGGACAGGGGAAACACCATATATTTT
TRBV7-9	.	once	TRBJ2-1	CASMRSSYNEQFF	TGTGCCTCCATGAGGAGCTCCTACAATGAGCAGTTCTTC
TRBV15	TRBD1	once	TRBJ2-7	CATSRDGTGYEQYF	TGTGCCACCAGCAGAGATGGGACAGGTTACGAGCAGTACTTC
TRBV19	TRBD2	.	TRBJ2-5	CASSIGKARGSGKETQYF	TGTGCCAGTAGTATAGGTAAAGCTAGGGGTAGCGGGAAAGAGACCCAGTACTTC
TRBV7-9	.	.	TRBJ2-3	CASSLLAPRGDTQYF	TGTGCCAGCAGCTTGCTAGCCCCTCGCGGAGATACGCAGTATTTT
TRBV27	.	once	TRBJ1-1	CASSVFRGTEAFF	TGTGCCAGCAGCGTATTCCGGGGCACTGAAGCTTTCTTT
TRBV18	TRBD2	.	TRBJ2-7	CASSPLAGFYEQYF	TGTGCCAGCTCACCACTAGCGGGCTTCTACGAGCAGTACTTC
TRBV28	.	.	TRBJ2-7	CASSPPEQASEQYF	TGTGCCAGCAGTCCCCCAGAACAGGCTTCCGAGCAGTACTTC
TRBV5-1	.	.	TRBJ1-2	CASSLVVGGIGGYTF	TGCGCCAGCAGCTTGGTGGTAGGAGGTATTGGTGGCTACACCTTC
TRBV7-2	TRBD2	.	TRBJ2-3	CASSSNRLAGGPDTQYF	TGTGCCAGCAGCTCGAATAGACTAGCGGGAGGTCCAGATACGCAGTATTTT
TRBV6-6	.	.	TRBJ1-3	CASMLRGRPGNTIYF	TGTGCCAGCATGTTAAGGGGTCGGCCTGGAAACACCATATATTTT
TRBV19	TRBD1	.	TRBJ1-1	CASSPWGQTEAFF	TGTGCCAGTAGTCCTTGGGGACAGACCGAAGCTTTCTTT
TRBV24-1	.	.	TRBJ2-1	CATSGVAGTASENEQFF	TGTGCCACCAGTGGTGTAGCAGGGACTGCTAGCGAGAATGAGCAGTTCTTC
TRBV7-2	.	.	TRBJ2-1	CASSLDRNQNEQFF	TGTGCCAGCAGCCTCGACAGGAACCAGAATGAGCAGTTCTTC
TRBV5-1	TRBD1	.	TRBJ2-2	CASSPQPPTGGGIGELFF	TGCGCCAGCAGCCCCCAACCCCCCACAGGGGGCGGGATCGGGGAGCTGTTTTTT
TRBV7-7	TRBD1	.	TRBJ1-4	CASREGGPFNEKLFF	TGTGCTAGCAGAGAAGGGGGCCCTTTTAATGAAAAACTGTTTTTT
TRBV30	.	.	TRBJ1-5	CAWSVGGGWKPQHF	TGTGCCTGGAGTGTAGGCGGGGGGTGGAAGCCCCAGCATTTT
TRBV18	TRBD2	.	TRBJ2-1	CASSRNPSGSNDEQFF	TGTGCCAGCTCCCGCAACCCGAGCGGGAGTAACGATGAGCAGTTCTTC
TRBV9	.	.	TRBJ1-4	CASSVRGRDEKLFF	TGTGCCAGCAGCGTAAGGGGTAGAGATGAAAAACTGTTTTTT
TRBV6-6	TRBD2	once	TRBJ2-2	CASSYIHGDYPLNTGELFF	TGTGCCAGCAGCTACATCCATGGGGACTATCCTCTGAACACCGGGGAGCTGTTTTTT
TRBV4-3	TRBD1	.	TRBJ1-1	CASSPLGTGQEAFF	TGCGCCAGCAGCCCTCTCGGGACAGGCCAGGAAGCTTTCTTT
TRBV7-6	TRBD2	.	TRBJ2-1	CASSLVTSGRAVDNEQFF	TGTGCCAGCAGCTTAGTGACTAGCGGGAGGGCCGTGGACAATGAGCAGTTCTTC
TRBV9	TRBD2	.	TRBJ2-1	CASSVGGASGSDEQFF	TGTGCCAGCAGCGTAGGGGGTGCTAGCGGGAGCGATGAGCAGTTCTTC
TRBV2	TRBD1	.	TRBJ2-7	CASGGTGYTSYEQYF	TGTGCCAGTGGCGGGACAGGGTATACCTCCTACGAGCAGTACTTC
TRBV7-8	TRBD1	.	TRBJ1-3	CASSLPRTGTSGNTIYF	TGTGCCAGCAGCTTACCCCGGACAGGGACCTCTGGAAACACCATATATTTT
TRBV5-8	TRBD2	.	TRBJ2-7	CASSLGREYEQYF	TGTGCCAGCAGCTTGGGGCGGGAGTACGAGCAGTACTTC
TRBV5-1	.	.	TRBJ1-6	CASSLFLGNNSPLHF	TGCGCCAGCAGCTTGTTCCTCGGGAATAATTCACCCCTCCACTTT
TRBV6-5	TRBD1	.	TRBJ1-1	CASSFGQGDTEAFF	TGTGCCAGCAGTTTCGGACAGGGCGACACTGAAGCTTTCTTT
TRBV4-1	TRBD1	.	TRBJ2-5	CASSPTGGYVETQYF	TGCGCCAGCAGCCCCACAGGGGGCTATGTGGAGACCCAGTACTTC
TRBV28	TRBD1	.	TRBJ1-2	CASSFPVFGRGDGYTF	TGTGCCAGCAGTTTCCCGGTCTTCGGCAGGGGGGATGGCTACACCTTC
TRBV4-1	TRBD2	.	TRBJ2-3	CASSQPTGTRADTQYF	TGCGCCAGCAGCCAACCCACCGGGACTAGAGCAGATACGCAGTATTTT
TRBV25-1	TRBD1	.	TRBJ1-6	CASRGQPSNSPLHF	TGTGCCAGCAGGGGACAGCCATCTAATTCACCCCTCCACTTT
TRBV2	.	few	TRBJ2-2	CASSEGRTPTGELFF	TGTGCCAGCAGTGAAGGTCGGACACCCACCGGGGAGCTGTTTTTT
TRBV3-1/TRBV3-2	.	once	TRBJ1-2	CASSPRPYYGYTF	TGTGCCAGCAGCCCGCGGCCCTACTATGGCTACACCTTC
TRBV7-2	TRBD2	.	TRBJ2-1	CASSLAGREKISYNEQFF	TGTGCCAGCAGCTTAGCCGGGCGGGAGAAGATCTCCTACAATGAGCAGTTCTTC
TRBV7-2	TRBD2	.	TRBJ2-3	CASAPGGSLAGGPDTQYF	TGTGCCAGCGCTCCCGGGGGTAGTCTAGCGGGAGGCCCCGATACGCAGTATTTT
TRBV4-1	.	.	TRBJ1-6	CASSQDPTSPLHF	TGCGCCAGCAGCCAAGACCCTACTTCACCCCTCCACTTT
TRBV10-3	TRBD1	.	TRBJ2-7	CAIARDREYEQYF	TGTGCCATCGCAAGGGACAGGGAATACGAGCAGTACTTC
TRBV5-8	TRBD2	.	TRBJ2-3	CASSLGGGVDTQYF	TGTGCCAGCAGCTTGGGGGGGGGAGTCGATACGCAGTATTTT
TRBV9	TRBD2	once	TRBJ2-1	CASSPEGGTSGRWSEQFF	TGTGCCAGCAGCCCCGAGGGGGGGACTAGCGGGAGATGGAGTGAGCAGTTCTTC
TRBV3-1/TRBV3-2	.	few	TRBJ2-7	CASSPPGRYEQYF	TGTGCCAGCAGCCCCCCGGGTAGATACGAGCAGTACTTC
TRBV5-1	TRBD1	once	TRBJ1-4	CASSRDSNEKLFF	TGCGCCAGCAGTCGGGACAGTAATGAAAAACTGTTTTTT
TRBV28	TRBD1	.	TRBJ1-2	CGTGDPYGYTF	TGTGGCACAGGGGATCCCTATGGCTACACCTTC